The 21 T cell receptor beta chains listed next were all sequenced from one sample in a study of shared clonotypes between healthy human individuals. Measured with immunoSEQ multiplex PCR; TCRdb has only the in-frame clones, and not every one. The sample records hundreds of thousands of clones, roughly 96% being singletons. Only CD45RO-negative cells positively selected for CCR7 counted as naive CD8 cells, so terminally differentiated effector memory CD45RA+ cells were excluded. Sequencing input: naive CD8+ T cells sorted from blood. Receptor source: a woman in her 30s in good health.

V and J are TRBV28 and TRBJ2-2; D unclear. Germline-derived CDR1 and CDR2 are MDHEN and SYDVKM. With 6 bases removed from V and 3 bases from J, the gap between germline ends came to 14 bases. This CDR3 is built from 15 residues. CDR3 in amino acids: CASSRKIGYTGELFF. The CDR3 DNA reads as TGTGCCAGCAGCCGTAAAATCGGTTACACCGGGGAGCTGTTTTTT.

V is TRBV2 and J is TRBJ1-4; no reliable D call. Trimming removed 3 bases from V and 6 bases from J, with 20 bases in between. The germline V gene encodes CDR1 SNHLY and CDR2 FYNNEI. The CDR3 has 17 amino acids. This CDR3 is CASSEPTIRIGDEKLFF. The DNA for the CDR3 is TGTGCCAGCAGTGAGCCTACGATCCGGATCGGGGATGAAAAACTGTTTTTT.

Comments on this clone: Germline and junction disagree at one end, which may indicate a read error. Other DNA sequences in the same sample also yield this CDR3. The chain uses TRBV4-1 and TRBJ2-1, with D possibly matching TRBD2 (6 bases). Germline lookup yields CDR1 MGHRA and CDR2 YSYEKL. The CDR3 runs 15 residues. Here the CDR3 reads CASSQDGSSYNEQFF. For the CDR3, the DNA is TGCGCCAGCAGTCAAGACGGGAGCTCCTACAATGAGCAGTTCTTC.

The rearrangement uses TRBV4-2 and TRBJ2-1; 7 nucleotides align to TRBD1. CDR1 and CDR2 from the germline V gene are LGHNA and YNFKEQ. Trimming took 3 bases from V and 0 from J; bases not matched to a gene: 2. This CDR3 is 15 amino acids long. CDR3 sequence (DNA): TGTGCCAGCAGCCAGGACAGGATCTCCTACAATGAGCAGTTCTTC. It encodes CASSQDRISYNEQFF.

This clone appeared a single time. The chain uses TRBV15 and TRBJ2-7, with D tentatively TRBD2 (5 bases). Germline V CDR1 and CDR2: LNHNV, YYDKDF (reference sequence). The CDR3 runs to 9 residues. The germline V and J ends were trimmed by 11 bases and 12 bases, with 14 bases remaining between them. This CDR3 reads CAPGSCWYF. The CDR3 DNA follows: TGTGCCCCGGGATCCTGCTGGTACTTC.

This chain joins TRBV5-1 and TRBJ1-1; no clear D gene. Germline CDR1 and CDR2: SGHRS and YFSETQ. This CDR3 has 15 residues. The germline V and J ends were trimmed by 3 bases and 2 bases, with 14 bases remaining between them. CDR3 in DNA: TGCGCCAGCAGCTACGGGTGGCAGTTAAACACTGAAGCTTTCTTT. The encoded protein is CASSYGWQLNTEAFF.

The chain links TRBV19 to TRBJ2-7; no definite D call. CDR1 and CDR2 (germline): LNHDA, SQIVND (reference sequence). This CDR3 has 13 amino acids. The germline V and J ends were trimmed by 4 bases and 4 bases, with 11 bases remaining between them. CDR3 coding DNA: TGTGCCAGTAGTACGGCTCATCCGTACGAGCAGTACTTC. It is translated as CASSTAHPYEQYF.

CDR3 sequence reads: CASRTTGGYTF. The CDR3 DNA follows: TGTGCCAGCAGAACAACAGGTGGCTACACCTTC. The chain joins TRBV28 to TRBJ1-2, with D perhaps matching TRBD1 (5 bases). Germline V gene lookup returns CDR1 MDHEN and CDR2 SYDVKM. The CDR3 covers 11 residues. V was shortened by 6 bases and J by 7 bases, with 9 bases between the two germline ends.

The J gene is TRBJ1-1, the V gene TRBV19; 7 bases align to TRBD1. The CDR3 covers 15 residues. Unmatched junction bases numbered 5, after V lost 1 base and J lost 3 bases. Germline assignment: CDR1 LNHDA and CDR2 SQIVND (reference sequence). CDR3 nucleotide sequence: TGTGCCAGTAGTATAGCCCCGACAGGGTACACTGAAGCTTTCTTT. This encodes CASSIAPTGYTEAFF.

The chain employs TRBV4-2 and TRBJ1-1, with D perhaps TRBD1 (5 bases). Deletions cut 1 base from V and 0 bases from J, with 9 bases between. The CDR3 is 15 residues long. CDR1 and CDR2 from the germline V gene are LGHNA and YNFKEQ. This CDR3 reads CASSQGRTLNTEAFF. The CDR3, as DNA: TGTGCCAGCAGCCAAGGTCGGACACTGAACACTGAAGCTTTCTTT.

The chain employs TRBV19 and TRBJ2-7; the D gene is possibly TRBD1 (7 bases). The germline V and J ends were trimmed by 7 bases and 4 bases, with 17 bases remaining between them. From germline, CDR1 is LNHDA and CDR2 SQIVND (reference sequence). The CDR3 sequence is 14 residues long. The DNA of the CDR3 is TGTGCCAGTAATCACAGGGGACTTGAGTACGAGCAGTACTTC. Translated: CASNHRGLEYEQYF.

The J gene is TRBJ2-7, the V gene TRBV15; the match to TRBD2 covers 13 bases. The CDR3 extends over 13 amino acids. Looked up from germline, CDR1 is LNHNV and CDR2 is YYDKDF (reference sequence). The junction had 2 bases not matched to a gene; V was cut back by 6 bases and J by 6 bases. The CDR3 bases are TGTGCCACCAGGAGACTAGCGGGGGGCGAGCAGTACTTC. It yields the protein CATRRLAGGEQYF.

V gene TRBV7-2 combines with J gene TRBJ2-1; 8 bases match TRBD2. Germline loops: CDR1 SGHTA, CDR2 FQGNSA. The CDR3 consists of 16 residues. Germline trimming cut 1 base from V and 5 bases from J; bases unmatched to any gene: 7. The CDR3 loop is CASSLGNSGGNNEQFF. The CDR3 nucleotides are TGTGCCAGCAGCTTAGGCAACAGCGGGGGAAACAATGAGCAGTTCTTC.

This clone appeared once. V usage is TRBV28 and J usage is TRBJ1-4, with D tentatively TRBD1 (6 bases). The germline gives CDR1 MDHEN, CDR2 SYDVKM. The length of the CDR3 is 13 residues. Trimming pared 8 bases from V and 4 bases from J, leaving 11 bases between. The CDR3 DNA reads as TGTGCCAGCCTCCAGGGGAATAATGAAAAACTGTTTTTT. Its translation: CASLQGNNEKLFF.

This clone was seen only once. Different DNA sequences within this sample yield the same CDR3. The chain has TRBV27 and TRBJ1-1, with D maybe TRBD1 (5 bases). Germline V lookup: CDR1 MNHEY, CDR2 SMNVEV (reference sequence). This CDR3 is built from 13 residues. Trimming took 3 bases from V and 5 from J, leaving 10 bases between them. The CDR3 DNA reads TGTGCCAGCAGTTTTGGGGGGGGAACTGAAGCTTTCTTT. This encodes CASSFGGGTEAFF.

This sequence joins TRBV5-6 and TRBJ2-7; a weak D match, TRBD2 (6 bases). V was pared by 3 bases and J by 6 bases, with 10 bases between. Germline lookup yields CDR1 SGHDT and CDR2 YYEEEE. This CDR3 spans 12 amino acids. This chain's CDR3 is CASSWQGGEQYF. The CDR3 DNA sequence: TGTGCCAGCAGCTGGCAGGGAGGCGAGCAGTACTTC.

The rearrangement links TRBV4-1 to TRBJ2-5; D perhaps matches TRBD2 (7 bases). CDR1 MGHRA and CDR2 YSYEKL come from the germline V gene. V lost 2 bases and J 1 base, leaving 8 bases between the germline ends. CDR3 length: 14 residues. The CDR3 here is CASSQRGAQETQYF. The CDR3 DNA follows: TGCGCCAGCAGCCAACGGGGGGCCCAAGAGACCCAGTACTTC.

The gene calls are TRBV7-9 and TRBJ2-2; TRBD2 is a possible D gene (6 bases). Trimming shortened V by 5 bases and J by 7 bases, and 14 bases separated the two germline ends. Germline CDR1 and CDR2: SEHNR and FQNEAQ (reference sequence). This CDR3 is 14 amino acids long. For the CDR3, the DNA is TGTGCCAGCAGCCCCCCAGCGGGTTACGGGGAGCTGTTTTTT. As protein: CASSPPAGYGELFF. The full variable domain, rest sourced from reference TRBV7-9 and TRBJ2-2, is DTGVSQNPRHKITKRGQNVTFRCDPISEHNRLYWYRQTLGQGPEFLTYFQNEAQLEKSRLLSDRFSAERPKGSFSTLEIQRTEQGDSAMYLCASSPPAGYGELFFGEGSRLTVL.

This clone came up once. V gene TRBV5-1 combines with J gene TRBJ2-3; 9 nucleotides match TRBD1. The CDR3 covers 16 residues. The ends lost 3 bases at V and 5 bases at J; junction bases unmatched: 10. Germline-derived CDR1 and CDR2 are SGHRS and YFSETQ. The CDR3 nucleotides read TGCGCCAGCAGCTCGCAGGGACAGGGAGGCGAAGATACGCAGTATTTT. The encoded protein is CASSSQGQGGEDTQYF.

The chain has TRBV4-1 and TRBJ2-7; tentatively, D is TRBD1 (5 bases). Germline lookup yields CDR1 MGHRA and CDR2 YSYEKL. Trimming pared 4 bases from V and 6 bases from J, leaving 13 bases between. This CDR3 spans 13 amino acids. CDR3 nucleotides: TGCGCCAGCAGCCCTCAAGCAGGGTTCGAGCAGTACTTC. This sequence encodes CASSPQAGFEQYF.

This chain joins TRBV9 and TRBJ2-1; TRBD2 matches at 11 bases. CDR1 and CDR2 (germline): SGDLS, YYNGEE. With V trimmed by 0 bases and J by 8 bases, 7 bases remained unmatched. CDR3 size: 16 residues. CDR3 coding DNA: TGTGCCAGCAGCGTAGAATGGCTAGCGGGAGGCCATGAGCAGTTCTTC. Amino acids: CASSVEWLAGGHEQFF.